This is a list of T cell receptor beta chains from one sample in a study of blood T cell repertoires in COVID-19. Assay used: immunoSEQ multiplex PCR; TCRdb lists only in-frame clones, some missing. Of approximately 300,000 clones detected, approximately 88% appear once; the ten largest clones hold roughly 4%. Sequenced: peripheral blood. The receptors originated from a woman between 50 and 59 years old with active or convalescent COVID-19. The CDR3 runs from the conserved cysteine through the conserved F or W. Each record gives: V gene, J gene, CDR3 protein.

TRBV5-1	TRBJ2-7	CASSLAGTGSSEQYF
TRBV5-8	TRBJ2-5	CASSAGQGKGETQYF
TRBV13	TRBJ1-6	CASRTQGSYNSPLHF
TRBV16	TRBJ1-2	CASSPPTGDYGYTF
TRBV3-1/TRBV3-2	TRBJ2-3	CASNQGQITDTQYF
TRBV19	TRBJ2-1	CASSTSGSYEQFF
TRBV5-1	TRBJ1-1	CASSLARGGLNTEAFF
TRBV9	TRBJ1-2	CASSYTGGGYDGYTF
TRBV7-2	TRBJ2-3	CASSLLAGTTDTQYF
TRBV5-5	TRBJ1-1	CASSGRGLGTEAFF
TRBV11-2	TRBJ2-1	CASSSRREGLAGVNNEQFF
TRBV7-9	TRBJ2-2	CASSTTGGANTGELFF
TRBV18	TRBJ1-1	CASSPLAANTEAFF
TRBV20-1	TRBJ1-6	CSASQQSNSPLHF
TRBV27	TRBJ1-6	CASSPQGGSPLHF
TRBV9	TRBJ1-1	CASSPMGGTGRSAFF
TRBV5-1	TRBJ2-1	CASSFQRSGGNNEQFF
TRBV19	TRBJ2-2	CASSSGPGRDAYHTGELFF
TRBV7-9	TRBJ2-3	CASSLAASTDTQYF
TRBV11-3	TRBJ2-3	CASSQSTDTQYF
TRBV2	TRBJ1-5	CASSSARDQPQHF
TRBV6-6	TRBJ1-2	CASSTGDNYGYTF
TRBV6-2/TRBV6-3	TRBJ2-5	CASSQLKQRDGETQYF
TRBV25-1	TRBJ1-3	CASSEGDRVVGNTIYF
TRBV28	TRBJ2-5	CASSALAIQETQYF
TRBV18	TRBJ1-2	CASSTGYNHNYGYTF
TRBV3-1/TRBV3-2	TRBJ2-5	CASSQDRLATRNDQYF
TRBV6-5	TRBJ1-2	CASSYRRSGGYTF
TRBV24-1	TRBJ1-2	CATSGPSGYTF